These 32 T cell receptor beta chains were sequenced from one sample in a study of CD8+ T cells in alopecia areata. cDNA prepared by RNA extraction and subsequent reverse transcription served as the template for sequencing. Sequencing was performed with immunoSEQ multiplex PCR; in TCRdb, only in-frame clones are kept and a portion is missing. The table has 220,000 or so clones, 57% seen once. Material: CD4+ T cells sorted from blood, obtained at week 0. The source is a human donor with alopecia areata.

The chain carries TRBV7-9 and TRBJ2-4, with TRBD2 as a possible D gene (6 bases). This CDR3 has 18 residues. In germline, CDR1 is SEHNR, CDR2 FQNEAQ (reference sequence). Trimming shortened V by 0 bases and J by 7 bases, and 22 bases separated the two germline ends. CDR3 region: CASSLAARGGVQRNIQYF. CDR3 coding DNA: TGTGCCAGCAGCTTAGCCGCGAGGGGCGGGGTACAGCGGAACATTCAGTACTTC. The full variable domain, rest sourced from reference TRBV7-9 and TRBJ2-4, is DTGVSQNPRHKITKRGQNVTFRCDPISEHNRLYWYRQTLGQGPEFLTYFQNEAQLEKSRLLSDRFSAERPKGSFSTLEIQRTEQGDSAMYLCASSLAARGGVQRNIQYFGAGTRLSVL.

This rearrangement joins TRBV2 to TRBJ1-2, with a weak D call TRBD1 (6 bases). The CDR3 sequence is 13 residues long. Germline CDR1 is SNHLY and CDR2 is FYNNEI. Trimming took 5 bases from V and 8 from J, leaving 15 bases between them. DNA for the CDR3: TGTGCCAGCAGTCCCCGGGACACCGCGGGCTACACCTTC. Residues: CASSPRDTAGYTF. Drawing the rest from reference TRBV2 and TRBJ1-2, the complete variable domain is EPEVTQTPSHQVTQMGQEVILRCVPISNHLYFYWYRQILGQKVEFLVSFYNNEISEKSEIFDDQFSVERPDGSNFTLKIRSTKLEDSAMYFCASSPRDTAGYTFGSGTRLTVV.

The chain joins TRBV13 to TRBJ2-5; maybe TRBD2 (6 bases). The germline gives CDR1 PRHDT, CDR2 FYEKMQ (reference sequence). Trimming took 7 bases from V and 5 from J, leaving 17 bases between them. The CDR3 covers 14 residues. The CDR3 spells CASTPGGFSETQYF. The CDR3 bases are TGTGCCAGCACCCCAGGAGGGTTTTCTGAGACCCAGTACTTC. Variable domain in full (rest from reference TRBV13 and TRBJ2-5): AAGVIQSPRHLIKEKRETATLKCYPIPRHDTVYWYQQGPGQDPQFLISFYEKMQSDKGSIPDRFSAQQFSDYHSELNMSSLELGDSALYFCASTPGGFSETQYFGPGTRLLVL.

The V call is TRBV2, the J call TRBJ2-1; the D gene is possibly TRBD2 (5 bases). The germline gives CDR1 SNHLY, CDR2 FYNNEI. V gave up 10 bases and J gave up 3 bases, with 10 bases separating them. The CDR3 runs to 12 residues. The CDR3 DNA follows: TGTGCCACTGGACGGGACTACAATGAGCAGTTCTTC. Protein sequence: CATGRDYNEQFF.

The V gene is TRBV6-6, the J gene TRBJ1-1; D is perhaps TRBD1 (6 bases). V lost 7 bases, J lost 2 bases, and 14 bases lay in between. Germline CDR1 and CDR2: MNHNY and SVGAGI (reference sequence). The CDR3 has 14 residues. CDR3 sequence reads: CASTRDNSNTEAFF. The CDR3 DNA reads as TGTGCCAGCACTCGGGACAACTCCAACACTGAAGCTTTCTTT.

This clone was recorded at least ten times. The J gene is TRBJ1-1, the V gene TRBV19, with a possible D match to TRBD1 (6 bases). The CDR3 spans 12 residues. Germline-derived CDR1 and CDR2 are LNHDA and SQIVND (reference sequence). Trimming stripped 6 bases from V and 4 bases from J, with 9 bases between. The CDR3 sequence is CASRSQGTEAFF. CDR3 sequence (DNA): TGTGCCAGTAGGTCACAGGGCACTGAAGCTTTCTTT. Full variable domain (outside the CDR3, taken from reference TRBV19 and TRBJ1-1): DGGITQSPKYLFRKEGQNVTLSCEQNLNHDAMYWYRQDPGQGLRLIYYSQIVNDFQKGDIAEGYSVSREKKESFPLTVTSAQKNPTAFYLCASRSQGTEAFFGQGTRLTVV.

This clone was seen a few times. For the CDR3, the DNA is TGTGCCAGTAGTACACGGAGCTATAGCAATCAGCCCCAGCATTTT. It yields the protein CASSTRSYSNQPQHF. V is TRBV19 and J is TRBJ1-5; D is ambiguous. The CDR3 is made up of 15 amino acids. V lost 4 bases and J 0 bases, leaving 10 bases between the germline ends. CDR1 and CDR2 (germline): LNHDA, SQIVND (reference sequence).

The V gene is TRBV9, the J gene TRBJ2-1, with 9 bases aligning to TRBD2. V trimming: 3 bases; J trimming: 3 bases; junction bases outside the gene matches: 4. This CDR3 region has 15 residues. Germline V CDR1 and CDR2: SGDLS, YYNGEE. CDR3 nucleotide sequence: TGTGCCAGCAGCGCGGATAGCGGGAGCTACAATGAGCAGTTCTTC. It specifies CASSADSGSYNEQFF.

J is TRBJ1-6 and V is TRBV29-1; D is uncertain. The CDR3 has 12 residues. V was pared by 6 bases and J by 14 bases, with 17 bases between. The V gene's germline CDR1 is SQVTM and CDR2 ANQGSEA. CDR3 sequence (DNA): TGCAGCGTCCCCGGAGGTCCCCTCTCCCTCCACTTT. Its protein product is CSVPGGPLSLHF. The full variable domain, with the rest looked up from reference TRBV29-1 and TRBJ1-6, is SAVISQKPSRDICQRGTSLTIQCQVDSQVTMMFWYRQQPGQSLTLIATANQGSEATYESGFVIDKFPISRPNLTFSTLTVSNMSPEDSSIYLCSVPGGPLSLHFGNGTRLTVT.

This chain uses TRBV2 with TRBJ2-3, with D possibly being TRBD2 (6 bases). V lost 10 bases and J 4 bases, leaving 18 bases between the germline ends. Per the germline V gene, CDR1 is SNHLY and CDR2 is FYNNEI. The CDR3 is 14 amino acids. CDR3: CATPGSGSADTQYF. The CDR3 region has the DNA TGTGCCACCCCGGGGAGCGGGTCTGCAGATACGCAGTATTTT.

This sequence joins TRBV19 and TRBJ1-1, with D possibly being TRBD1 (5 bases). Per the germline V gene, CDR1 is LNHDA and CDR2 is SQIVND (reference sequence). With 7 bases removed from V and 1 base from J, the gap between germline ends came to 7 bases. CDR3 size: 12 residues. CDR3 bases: TGTGCCAGTATGGGGGGGAACACTGAAGCTTTCTTT. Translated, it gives CASMGGNTEAFF.

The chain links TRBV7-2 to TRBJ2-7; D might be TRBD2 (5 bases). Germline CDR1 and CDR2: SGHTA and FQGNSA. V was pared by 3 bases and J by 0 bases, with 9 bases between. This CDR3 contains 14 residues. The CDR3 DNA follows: TGTGCCAGCAGCTTCCGGGGATTCTCCTACGAGCAGTACTTC. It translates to CASSFRGFSYEQYF.

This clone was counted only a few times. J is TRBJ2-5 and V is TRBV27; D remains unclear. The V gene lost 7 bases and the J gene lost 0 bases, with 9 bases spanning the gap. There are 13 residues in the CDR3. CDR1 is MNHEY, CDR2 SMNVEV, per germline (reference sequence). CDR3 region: CASTSSYQETQYF. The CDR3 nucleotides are TGTGCCAGCACCTCAAGTTACCAAGAGACCCAGTACTTC.

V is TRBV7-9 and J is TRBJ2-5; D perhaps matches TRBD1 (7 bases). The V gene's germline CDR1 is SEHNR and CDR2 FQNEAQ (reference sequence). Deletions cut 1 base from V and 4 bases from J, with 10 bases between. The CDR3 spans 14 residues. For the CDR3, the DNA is TGTGCCAGCAGCTTAGACAGGGGAGGAGAGACCCAGTACTTC. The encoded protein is CASSLDRGGETQYF.

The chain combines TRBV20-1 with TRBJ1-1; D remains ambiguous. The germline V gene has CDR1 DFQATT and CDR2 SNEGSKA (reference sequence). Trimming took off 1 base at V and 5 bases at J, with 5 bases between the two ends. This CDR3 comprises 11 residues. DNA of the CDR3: TGCAGTGCTAGAGCAGAAACTGAAGCTTTCTTT. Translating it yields CSARAETEAFF.

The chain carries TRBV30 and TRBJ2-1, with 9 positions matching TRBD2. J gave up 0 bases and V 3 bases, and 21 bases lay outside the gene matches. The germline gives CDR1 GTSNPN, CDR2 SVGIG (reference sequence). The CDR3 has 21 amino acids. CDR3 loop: CAWSVPRLAETKGVSYNEQFF. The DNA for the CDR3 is TGTGCCTGGAGCGTGCCCCGACTAGCGGAGACGAAGGGAGTCTCCTACAATGAGCAGTTCTTC.

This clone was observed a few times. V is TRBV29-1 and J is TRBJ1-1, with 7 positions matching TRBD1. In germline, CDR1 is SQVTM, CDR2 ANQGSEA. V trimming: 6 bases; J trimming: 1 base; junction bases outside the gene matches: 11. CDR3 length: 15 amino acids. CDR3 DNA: TGCAGCGTCCGCCTGGGACAGCGTTCGAACACTGAAGCTTTCTTT. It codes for CSVRLGQRSNTEAFF.

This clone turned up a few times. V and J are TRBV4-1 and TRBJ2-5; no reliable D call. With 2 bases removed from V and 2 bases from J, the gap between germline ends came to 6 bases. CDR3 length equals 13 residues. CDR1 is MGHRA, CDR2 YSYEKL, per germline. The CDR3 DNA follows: TGCGCCAGCAGCCAACTGACACAAGAGACCCAGTACTTC. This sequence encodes CASSQLTQETQYF.

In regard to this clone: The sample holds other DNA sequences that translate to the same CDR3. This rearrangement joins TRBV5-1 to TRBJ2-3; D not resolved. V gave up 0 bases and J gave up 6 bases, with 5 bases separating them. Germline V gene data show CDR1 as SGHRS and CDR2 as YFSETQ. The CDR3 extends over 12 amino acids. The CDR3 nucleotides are TGCGCCAGCAGCTTGGGGGCGGATACGCAGTATTTT. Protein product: CASSLGADTQYF.

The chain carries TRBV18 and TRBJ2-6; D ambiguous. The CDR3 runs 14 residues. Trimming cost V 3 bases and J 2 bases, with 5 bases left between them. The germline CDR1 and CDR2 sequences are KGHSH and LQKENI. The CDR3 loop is CASSPPAGANVLTF. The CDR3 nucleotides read TGTGCCAGCTCACCCCCAGCTGGGGCCAACGTCCTGACTTTC.

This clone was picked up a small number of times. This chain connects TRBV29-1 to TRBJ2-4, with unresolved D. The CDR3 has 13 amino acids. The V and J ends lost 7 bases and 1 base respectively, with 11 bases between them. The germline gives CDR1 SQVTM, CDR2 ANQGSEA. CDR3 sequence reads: CSGGIPAKNIQYF. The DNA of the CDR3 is TGCAGCGGTGGGATACCGGCCAAAAACATTCAGTACTTC.

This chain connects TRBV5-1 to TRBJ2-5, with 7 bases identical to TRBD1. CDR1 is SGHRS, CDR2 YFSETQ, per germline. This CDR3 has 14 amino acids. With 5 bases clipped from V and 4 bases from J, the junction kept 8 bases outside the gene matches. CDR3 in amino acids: CASRLGQTGETQYF. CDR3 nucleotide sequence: TGCGCCAGCAGACTGGGACAGACGGGAGAGACCCAGTACTTC. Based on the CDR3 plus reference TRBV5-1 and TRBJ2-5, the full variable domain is KAGVTQTPRYLIKTRGQQVTLSCSPISGHRSVSWYQQTPGQGLQFLFEYFSETQRNKGNFPGRFSGRQFSNSRSEMNVSTLELGDSALYLCASRLGQTGETQYFGPGTRLLVL.

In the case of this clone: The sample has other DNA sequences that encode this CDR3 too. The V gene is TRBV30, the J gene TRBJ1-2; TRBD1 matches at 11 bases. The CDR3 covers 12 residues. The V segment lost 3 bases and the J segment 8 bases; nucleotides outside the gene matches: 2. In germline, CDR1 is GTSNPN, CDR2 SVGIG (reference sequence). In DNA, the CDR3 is TGTGCCTGGAGGGGACAGGGGGAAGGCTACACCTTC. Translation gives CAWRGQGEGYTF.

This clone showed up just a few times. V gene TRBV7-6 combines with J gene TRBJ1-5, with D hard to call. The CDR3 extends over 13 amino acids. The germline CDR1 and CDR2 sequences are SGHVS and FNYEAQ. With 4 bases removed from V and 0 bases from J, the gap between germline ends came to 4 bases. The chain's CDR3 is CASSSGSNQPQHF. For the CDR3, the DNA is TGTGCCAGCAGCTCCGGTAGCAATCAGCCCCAGCATTTT.

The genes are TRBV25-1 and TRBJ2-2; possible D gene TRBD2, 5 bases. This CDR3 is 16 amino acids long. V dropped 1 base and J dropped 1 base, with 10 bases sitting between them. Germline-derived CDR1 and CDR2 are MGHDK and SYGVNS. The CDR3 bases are TGTGCCAGCAGTGAATTGTGGGCGGGGAACACCGGGGAGCTGTTTTTT. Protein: CASSELWAGNTGELFF.

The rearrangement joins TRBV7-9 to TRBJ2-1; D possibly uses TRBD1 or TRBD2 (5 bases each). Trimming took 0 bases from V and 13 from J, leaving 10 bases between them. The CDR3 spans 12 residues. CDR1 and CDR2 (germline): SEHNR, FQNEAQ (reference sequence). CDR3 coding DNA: TGTGCCAGCAGCTTAGCGGGGGTGAGACAGTTCTTC. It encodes CASSLAGVRQFF.

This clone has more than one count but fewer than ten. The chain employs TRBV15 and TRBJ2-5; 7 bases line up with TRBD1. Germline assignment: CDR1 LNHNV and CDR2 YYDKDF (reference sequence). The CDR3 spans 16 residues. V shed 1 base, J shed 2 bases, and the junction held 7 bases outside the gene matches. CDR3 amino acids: CATSRGGRQGQETQYF. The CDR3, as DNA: TGTGCCACCAGCAGAGGGGGGCGACAGGGTCAAGAGACCCAGTACTTC.

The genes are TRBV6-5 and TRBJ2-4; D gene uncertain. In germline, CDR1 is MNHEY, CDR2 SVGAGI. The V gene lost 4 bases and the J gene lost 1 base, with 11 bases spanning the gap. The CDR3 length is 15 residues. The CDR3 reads CASSSPRAAKNIQYF. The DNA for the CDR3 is TGTGCCAGCAGTTCCCCTCGGGCGGCCAAAAACATTCAGTACTTC.

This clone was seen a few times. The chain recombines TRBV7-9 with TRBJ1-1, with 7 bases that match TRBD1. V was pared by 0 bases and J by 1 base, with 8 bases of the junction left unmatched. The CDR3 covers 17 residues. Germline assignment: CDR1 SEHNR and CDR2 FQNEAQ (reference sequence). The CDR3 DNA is TGTGCCAGCAGCTTAGCGCTGGCAGGGGGAGCGAACACTGAAGCTTTCTTT. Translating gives CASSLALAGGANTEAFF.

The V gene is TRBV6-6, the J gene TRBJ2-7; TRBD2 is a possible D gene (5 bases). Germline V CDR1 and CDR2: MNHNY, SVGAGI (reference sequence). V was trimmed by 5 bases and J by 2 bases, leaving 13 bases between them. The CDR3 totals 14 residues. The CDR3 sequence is CASSPTRNTYEQYF. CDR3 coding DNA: TGTGCCAGCAGTCCAACTAGGAACACCTACGAGCAGTACTTC.

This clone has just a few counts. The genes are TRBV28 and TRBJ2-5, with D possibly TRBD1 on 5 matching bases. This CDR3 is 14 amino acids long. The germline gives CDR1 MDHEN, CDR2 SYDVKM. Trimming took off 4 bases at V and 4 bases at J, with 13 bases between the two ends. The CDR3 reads CASSSLQGRETQYF. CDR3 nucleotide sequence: TGTGCCAGCAGTTCCCTCCAGGGAAGAGAGACCCAGTACTTC.

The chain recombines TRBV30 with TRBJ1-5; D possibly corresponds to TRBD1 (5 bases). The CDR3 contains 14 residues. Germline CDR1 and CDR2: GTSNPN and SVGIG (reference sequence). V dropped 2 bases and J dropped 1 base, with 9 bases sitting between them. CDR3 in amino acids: CAWSIRDSNQPQHF. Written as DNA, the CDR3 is TGTGCCTGGAGTATCCGGGACAGCAATCAGCCCCAGCATTTT.